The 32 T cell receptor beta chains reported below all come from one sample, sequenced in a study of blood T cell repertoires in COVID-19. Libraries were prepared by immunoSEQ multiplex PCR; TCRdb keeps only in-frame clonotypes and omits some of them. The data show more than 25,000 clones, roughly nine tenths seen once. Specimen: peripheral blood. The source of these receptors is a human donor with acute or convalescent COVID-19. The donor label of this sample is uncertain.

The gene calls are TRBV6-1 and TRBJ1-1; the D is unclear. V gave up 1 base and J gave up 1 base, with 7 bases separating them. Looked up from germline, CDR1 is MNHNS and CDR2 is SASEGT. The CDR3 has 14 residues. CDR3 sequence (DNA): TGTGCCAGCAGTGAAGTACAGACGAACACTGAAGCTTTCTTT. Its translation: CASSEVQTNTEAFF.

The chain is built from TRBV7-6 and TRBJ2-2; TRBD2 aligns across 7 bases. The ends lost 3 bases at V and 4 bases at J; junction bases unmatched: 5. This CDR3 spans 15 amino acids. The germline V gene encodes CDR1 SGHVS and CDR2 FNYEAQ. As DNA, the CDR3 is TGTGCCAGCAGCTTGGACTGGGGGGGCACCGGGGAGCTGTTTTTT. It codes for CASSLDWGGTGELFF.

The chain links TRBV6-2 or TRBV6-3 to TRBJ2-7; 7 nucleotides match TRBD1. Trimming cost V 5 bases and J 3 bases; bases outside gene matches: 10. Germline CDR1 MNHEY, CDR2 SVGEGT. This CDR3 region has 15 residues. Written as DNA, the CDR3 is TGTGCCAGCAGTGACGGCGGACAGGTAGGCTACGAGCAGTACTTC. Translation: CASSDGGQVGYEQYF.

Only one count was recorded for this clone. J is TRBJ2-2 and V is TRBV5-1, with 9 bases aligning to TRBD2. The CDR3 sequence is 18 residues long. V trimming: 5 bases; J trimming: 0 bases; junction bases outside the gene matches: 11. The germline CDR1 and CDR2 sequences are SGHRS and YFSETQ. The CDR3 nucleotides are TGCGCCAGCAGTAGGGGGCTAGCGGGGATCGCGAACACCGGGGAGCTGTTTTTT. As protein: CASSRGLAGIANTGELFF.

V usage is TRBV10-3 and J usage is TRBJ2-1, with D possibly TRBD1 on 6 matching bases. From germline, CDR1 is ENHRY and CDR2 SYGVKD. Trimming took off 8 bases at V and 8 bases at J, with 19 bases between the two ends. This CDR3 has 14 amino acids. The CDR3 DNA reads TGTGCCATCTCCCCCGGGACAACTGGCGATGAGCAGTTCTTC. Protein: CAISPGTTGDEQFF.

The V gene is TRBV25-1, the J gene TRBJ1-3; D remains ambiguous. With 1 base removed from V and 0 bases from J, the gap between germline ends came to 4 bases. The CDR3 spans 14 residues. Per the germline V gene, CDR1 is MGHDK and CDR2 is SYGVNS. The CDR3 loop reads CASSESDSGNTIYF. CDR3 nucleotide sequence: TGTGCCAGCAGTGAATCAGACTCTGGAAACACCATATATTTT.

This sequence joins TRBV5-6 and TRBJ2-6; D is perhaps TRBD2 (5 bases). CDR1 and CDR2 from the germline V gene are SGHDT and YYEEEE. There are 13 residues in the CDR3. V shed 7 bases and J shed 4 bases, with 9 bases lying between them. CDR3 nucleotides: TGTGCCAGCCTGGAGGCCGGGGCCAACGTCCTGACTTTC. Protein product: CASLEAGANVLTF.

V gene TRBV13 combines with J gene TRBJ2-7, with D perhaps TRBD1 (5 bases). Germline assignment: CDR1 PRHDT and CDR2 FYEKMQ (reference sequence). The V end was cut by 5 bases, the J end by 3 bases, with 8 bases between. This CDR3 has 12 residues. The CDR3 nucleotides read TGTGCCAGCAGCCCCAGGGACTACGAGCAGTACTTC. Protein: CASSPRDYEQYF.

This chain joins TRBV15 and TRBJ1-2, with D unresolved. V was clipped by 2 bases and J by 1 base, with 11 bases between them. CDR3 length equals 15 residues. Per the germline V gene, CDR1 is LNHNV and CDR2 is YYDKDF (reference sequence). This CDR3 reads CATSRLETGNYGYTF. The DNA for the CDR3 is TGTGCCACCAGCAGACTAGAAACCGGTAACTATGGCTACACCTTC.

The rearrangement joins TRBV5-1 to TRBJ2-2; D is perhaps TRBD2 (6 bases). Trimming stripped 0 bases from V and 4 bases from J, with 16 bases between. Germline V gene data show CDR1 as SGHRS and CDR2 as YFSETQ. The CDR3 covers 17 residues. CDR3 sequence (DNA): TGCGCCAGCAGCTTGGCCGCGGGGTTGTATGGCACCGGGGAGCTGTTTTTT. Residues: CASSLAAGLYGTGELFF.

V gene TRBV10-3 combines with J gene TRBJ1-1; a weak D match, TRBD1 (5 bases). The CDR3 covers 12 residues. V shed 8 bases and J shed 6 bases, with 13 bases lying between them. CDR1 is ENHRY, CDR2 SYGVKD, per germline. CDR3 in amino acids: CAIGQGLSEAFF. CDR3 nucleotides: TGTGCCATCGGGCAGGGTCTGTCTGAAGCTTTCTTT.

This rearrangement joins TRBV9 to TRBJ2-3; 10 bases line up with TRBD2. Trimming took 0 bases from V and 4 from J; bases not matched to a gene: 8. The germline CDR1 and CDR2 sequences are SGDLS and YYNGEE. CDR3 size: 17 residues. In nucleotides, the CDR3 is TGTGCCAGCAGCGTAGGGCTAGCGGGAGCCAAGGCAGATACGCAGTATTTT. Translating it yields CASSVGLAGAKADTQYF.

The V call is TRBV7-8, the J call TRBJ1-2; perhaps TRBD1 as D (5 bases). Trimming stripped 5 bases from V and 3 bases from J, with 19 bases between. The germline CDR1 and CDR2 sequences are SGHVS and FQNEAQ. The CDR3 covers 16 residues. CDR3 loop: CASSQGHLSKDYGYTF. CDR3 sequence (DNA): TGTGCCAGCAGCCAAGGACACCTCTCGAAGGACTATGGCTACACCTTC.

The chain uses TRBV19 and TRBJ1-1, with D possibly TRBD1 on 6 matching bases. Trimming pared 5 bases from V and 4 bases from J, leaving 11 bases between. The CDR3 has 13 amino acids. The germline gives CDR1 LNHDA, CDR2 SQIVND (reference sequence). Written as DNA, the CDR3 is TGTGCCAGTAGTGCACAGGGAACCACTGAAGCTTTCTTT. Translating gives CASSAQGTTEAFF.

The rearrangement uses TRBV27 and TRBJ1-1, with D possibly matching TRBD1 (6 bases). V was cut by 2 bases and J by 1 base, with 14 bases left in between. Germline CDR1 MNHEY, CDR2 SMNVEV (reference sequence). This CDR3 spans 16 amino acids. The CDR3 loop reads CASSLIKTGGNTEAFF. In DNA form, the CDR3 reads TGTGCCAGCAGTTTAATCAAGACAGGCGGGAACACTGAAGCTTTCTTT.

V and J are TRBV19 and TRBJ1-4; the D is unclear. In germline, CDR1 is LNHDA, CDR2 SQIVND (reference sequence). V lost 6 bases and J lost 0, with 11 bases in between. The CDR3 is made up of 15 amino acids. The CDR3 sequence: CASRDPGATNEKLFF. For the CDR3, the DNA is TGTGCCAGTAGGGACCCGGGAGCAACTAATGAAAAACTGTTTTTT.

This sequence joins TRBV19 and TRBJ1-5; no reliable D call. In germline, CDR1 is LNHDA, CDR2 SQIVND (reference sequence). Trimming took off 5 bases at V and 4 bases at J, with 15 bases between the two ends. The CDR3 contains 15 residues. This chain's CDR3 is CASSDTVSPNQPQHF. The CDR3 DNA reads TGTGCCAGTAGTGATACAGTATCTCCAAATCAGCCCCAGCATTTT.

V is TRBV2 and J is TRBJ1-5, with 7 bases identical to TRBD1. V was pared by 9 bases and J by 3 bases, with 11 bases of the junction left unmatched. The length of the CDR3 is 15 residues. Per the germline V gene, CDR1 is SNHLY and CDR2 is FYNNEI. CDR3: CASKGWTGSNQPQHF. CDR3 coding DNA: TGTGCCAGTAAGGGTTGGACAGGTTCCAATCAGCCCCAGCATTTT. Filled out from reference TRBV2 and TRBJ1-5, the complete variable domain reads EPEVTQTPSHQVTQMGQEVILRCVPISNHLYFYWYRQILGQKVEFLVSFYNNEISEKSEIFDDQFSVERPDGSNFTLKIRSTKLEDSAMYFCASKGWTGSNQPQHFGDGTRLSIL.

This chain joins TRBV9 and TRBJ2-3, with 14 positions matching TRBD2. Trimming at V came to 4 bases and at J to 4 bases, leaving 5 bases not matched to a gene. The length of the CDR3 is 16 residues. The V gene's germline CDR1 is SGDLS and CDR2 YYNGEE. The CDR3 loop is CASSLGTSGGSDTQYF. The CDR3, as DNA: TGTGCCAGCAGCCTCGGGACTAGCGGGGGATCAGATACGCAGTATTTT. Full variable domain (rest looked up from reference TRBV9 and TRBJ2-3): DSGVTQTPKHLITATGQRVTLRCSPRSGDLSVYWYQQSLDQGLQFLIQYYNGEERAKGNILERFSAQQFPDLHSELNLSSLELGDSALYFCASSLGTSGGSDTQYFGPGTRLTVL.

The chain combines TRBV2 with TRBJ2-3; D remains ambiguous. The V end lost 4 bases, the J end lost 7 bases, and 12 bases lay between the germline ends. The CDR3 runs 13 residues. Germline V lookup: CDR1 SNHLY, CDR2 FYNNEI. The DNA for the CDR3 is TGTGCCAGCAGTGCTGGAGAGGTTTATACGCAGTATTTT. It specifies CASSAGEVYTQYF. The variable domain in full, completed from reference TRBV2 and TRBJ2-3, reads EPEVTQTPSHQVTQMGQEVILRCVPISNHLYFYWYRQILGQKVEFLVSFYNNEISEKSEIFDDQFSVERPDGSNFTLKIRSTKLEDSAMYFCASSAGEVYTQYFGPGTRLTVL.

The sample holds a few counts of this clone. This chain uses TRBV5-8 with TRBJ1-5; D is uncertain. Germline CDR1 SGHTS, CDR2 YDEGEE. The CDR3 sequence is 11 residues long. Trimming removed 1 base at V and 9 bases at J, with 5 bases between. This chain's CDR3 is CASSLQLPQHF. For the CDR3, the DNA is TGTGCCAGCAGCTTGCAACTGCCCCAGCATTTT.

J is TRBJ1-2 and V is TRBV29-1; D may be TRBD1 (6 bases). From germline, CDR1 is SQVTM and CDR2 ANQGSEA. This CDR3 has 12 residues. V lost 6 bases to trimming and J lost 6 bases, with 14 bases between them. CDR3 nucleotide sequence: TGCAGCGTCCACAGGGTAACGGATGGCTACACCTTC. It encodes CSVHRVTDGYTF.

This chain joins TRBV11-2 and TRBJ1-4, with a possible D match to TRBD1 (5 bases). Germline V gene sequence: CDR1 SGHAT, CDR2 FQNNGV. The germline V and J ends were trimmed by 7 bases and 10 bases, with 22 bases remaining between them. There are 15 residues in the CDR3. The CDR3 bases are TGTGCCAGCACCCCTGGGGGGACGCTCCAGGGAAAACTGTTTTTT. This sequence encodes CASTPGGTLQGKLFF. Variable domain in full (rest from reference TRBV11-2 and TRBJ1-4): EAGVAQSPRYKIIEKRQSVAFWCNPISGHATLYWYQQILGQGPKLLIQFQNNGVVDDSQLPKDRFSAERLKGVDSTLKIQPAKLEDSAVYLCASTPGGTLQGKLFFGSGTQLSVL.

This chain's CDR3 is CASSKSRTQRGQGNTDTQYF. The CDR3 DNA reads as TGTGCCAGCAGCAAATCCCGAACCCAGCGAGGACAGGGTAACACAGATACGCAGTATTTT. The chain employs TRBV21-1 and TRBJ2-3; the DNA was not compared with TRBD1, the D call given in the table. TRBV21-1 is given as a pseudogene. The CDR3 loop spans 20 amino acids.

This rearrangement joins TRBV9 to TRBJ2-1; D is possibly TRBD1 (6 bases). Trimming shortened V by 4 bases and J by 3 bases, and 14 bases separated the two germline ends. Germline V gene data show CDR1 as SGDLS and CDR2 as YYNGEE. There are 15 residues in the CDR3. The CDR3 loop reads CASSKRTDLYNEQFF. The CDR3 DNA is TGTGCCAGCAGCAAACGGACAGACCTCTACAATGAGCAGTTCTTC.

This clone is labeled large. CDR3 in amino acids: CASRSGGASTDTQYF. For the CDR3, the DNA is TGCGCCAGCAGGTCCGGGGGGGCTAGCACAGATACGCAGTATTTT. V is TRBV5-1 and J is TRBJ2-3; TRBD2 aligns across 8 bases. V shed 5 bases, J shed 0 bases, and the junction held 5 bases outside the gene matches. CDR1 is SGHRS and CDR2 is YFSETQ in the germline V gene. The CDR3 length is 15 residues.

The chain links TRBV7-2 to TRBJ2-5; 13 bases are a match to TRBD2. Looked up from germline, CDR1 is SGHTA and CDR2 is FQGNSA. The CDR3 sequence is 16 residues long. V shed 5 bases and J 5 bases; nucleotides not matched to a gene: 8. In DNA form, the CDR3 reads TGTGCCAGCAGCACCCGACTAGCGGGGGGCGGGGAGACCCAGTACTTC. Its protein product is CASSTRLAGGGETQYF.

CDR3: CASSYTAPWVGGYTF. CDR3 nucleotides: TGTGCCAGCAGTTACACAGCCCCTTGGGTTGGGGGCTACACCTTC. The chain couples TRBV6-2 or TRBV6-3 to TRBJ1-2; D gene unclear. V shed 2 bases and J shed 8 bases, with 18 bases lying between them. Germline V gene sequence: CDR1 MNHEY, CDR2 SVGEGT. The CDR3 length is 15 residues.

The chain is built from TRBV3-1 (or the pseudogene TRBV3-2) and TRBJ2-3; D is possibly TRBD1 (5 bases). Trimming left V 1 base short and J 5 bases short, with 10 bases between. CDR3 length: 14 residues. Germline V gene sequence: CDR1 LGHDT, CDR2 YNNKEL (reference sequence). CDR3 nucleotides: TGTGCCAGCAGCCAAGGGACACGTAGAGATACGCAGTATTTT. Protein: CASSQGTRRDTQYF.

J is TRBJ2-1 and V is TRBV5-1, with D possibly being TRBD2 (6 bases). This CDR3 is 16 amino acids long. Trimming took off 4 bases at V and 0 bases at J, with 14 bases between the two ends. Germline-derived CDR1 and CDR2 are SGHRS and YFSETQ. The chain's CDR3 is CASSRLSGSSYNEQFF. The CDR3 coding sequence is TGCGCCAGCAGCCGTCTTAGCGGTTCCTCCTACAATGAGCAGTTCTTC.

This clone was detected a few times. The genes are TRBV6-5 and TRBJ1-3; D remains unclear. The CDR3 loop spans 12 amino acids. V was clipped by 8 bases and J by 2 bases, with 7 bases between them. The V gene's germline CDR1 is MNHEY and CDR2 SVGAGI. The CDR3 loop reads CASSTPGNTIYF. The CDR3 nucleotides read TGTGCCAGCTCTACCCCTGGAAACACCATATATTTT.

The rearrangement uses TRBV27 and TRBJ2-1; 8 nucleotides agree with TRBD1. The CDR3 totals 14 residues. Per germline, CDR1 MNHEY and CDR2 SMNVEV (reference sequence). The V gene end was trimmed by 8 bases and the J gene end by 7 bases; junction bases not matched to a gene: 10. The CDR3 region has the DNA TGTGCCAGCCGGACGGGGGACAGGTTAAATGAGCAGTTCTTC. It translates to CASRTGDRLNEQFF.